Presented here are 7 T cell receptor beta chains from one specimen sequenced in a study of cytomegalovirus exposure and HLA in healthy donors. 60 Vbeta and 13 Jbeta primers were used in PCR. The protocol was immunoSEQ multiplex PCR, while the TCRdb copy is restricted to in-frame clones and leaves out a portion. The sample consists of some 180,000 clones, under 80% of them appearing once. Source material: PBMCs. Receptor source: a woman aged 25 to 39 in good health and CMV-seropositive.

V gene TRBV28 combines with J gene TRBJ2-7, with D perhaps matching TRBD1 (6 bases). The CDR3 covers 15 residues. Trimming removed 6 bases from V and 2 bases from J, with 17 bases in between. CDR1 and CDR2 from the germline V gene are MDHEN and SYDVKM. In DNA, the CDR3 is TGTGCCAGCAGCCTCCCCGACAGGCCCGCCTACGAGCAGTACTTC. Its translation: CASSLPDRPAYEQYF.

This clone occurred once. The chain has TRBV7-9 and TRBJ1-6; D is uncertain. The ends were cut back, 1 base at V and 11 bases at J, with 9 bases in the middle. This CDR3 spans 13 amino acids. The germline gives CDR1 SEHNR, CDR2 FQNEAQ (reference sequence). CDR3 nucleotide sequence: TGTGCCAGCAGCTTAGACGAGGGAACACCCCTCCACTTT. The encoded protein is CASSLDEGTPLHF. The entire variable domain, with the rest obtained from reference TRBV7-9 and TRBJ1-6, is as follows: DTGVSQNPRHKITKRGQNVTFRCDPISEHNRLYWYRQTLGQGPEFLTYFQNEAQLEKSRLLSDRFSAERPKGSFSTLEIQRTEQGDSAMYLCASSLDEGTPLHFGNGTRLTVT.

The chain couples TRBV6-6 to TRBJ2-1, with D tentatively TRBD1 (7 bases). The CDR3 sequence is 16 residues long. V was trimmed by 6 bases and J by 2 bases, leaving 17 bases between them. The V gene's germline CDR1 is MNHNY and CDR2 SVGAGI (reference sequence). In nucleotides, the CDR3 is TGTGCCAGCAGCCAGGGGGAGCGGGTTCCCTACAATGAGCAGTTCTTC. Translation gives CASSQGERVPYNEQFF.

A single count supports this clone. CDR3 DNA: TGTGCTAGTGGTTTGGTGGGAGGCGAGCAGTACTTC. As protein: CASGLVGGEQYF. This chain connects TRBV12-5 to TRBJ2-7; D possibly corresponds to TRBD2 (6 bases). The germline CDR1 and CDR2 sequences are LGHNT and FRNRAP. V was trimmed by 0 bases and J by 6 bases, leaving 6 bases between them. CDR3 length equals 12 residues.

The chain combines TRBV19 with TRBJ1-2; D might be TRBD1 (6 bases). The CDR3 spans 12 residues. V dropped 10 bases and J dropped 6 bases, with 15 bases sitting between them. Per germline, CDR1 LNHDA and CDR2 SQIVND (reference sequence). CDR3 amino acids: CATSIQGHGYTF. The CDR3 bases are TGTGCCACCAGTATACAGGGCCATGGCTACACCTTC.

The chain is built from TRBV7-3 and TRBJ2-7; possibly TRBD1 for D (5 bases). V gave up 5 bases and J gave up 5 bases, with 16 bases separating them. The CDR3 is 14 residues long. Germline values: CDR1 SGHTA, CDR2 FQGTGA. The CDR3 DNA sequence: TGTGCCAGCAGCCCAGACCAGGGATACAACGAGCAGTACTTC. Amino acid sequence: CASSPDQGYNEQYF.

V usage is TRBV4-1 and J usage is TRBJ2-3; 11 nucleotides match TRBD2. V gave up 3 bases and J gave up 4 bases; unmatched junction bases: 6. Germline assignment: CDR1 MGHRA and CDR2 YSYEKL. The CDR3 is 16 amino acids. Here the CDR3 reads CASSQSTSGIADTQYF. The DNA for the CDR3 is TGCGCCAGCAGCCAGTCGACTAGCGGGATTGCAGATACGCAGTATTTT.